This entry lists 11 T cell receptor beta chains sequenced from one sample in a study of cytomegalovirus exposure and HLA in healthy donors (dated by TCRdb to 2017 to 2019). Library preparation was by the immunoSEQ multiplex PCR assay. TCRdb limited this immuneACCESS table to in-frame rearrangements with V and J called. A share of clones is missing; checked studies link under half to unresolved V genes, and the rest is unexplained. This sample has around 120,000 clones in its table, and 88% of those were observed once. The ten largest clones take up 1.5% to 2% of the sample. Material: PBMCs. All receptors derive from a man younger than 35 in good health and CMV-seronegative.

The rearrangement joins TRBV10-2 to TRBJ2-1; 10 positions match TRBD1. Germline CDR1 and CDR2: WSHSY and SAAADI. The CDR3 consists of 15 residues. Germline trimming cut 6 bases from V and 4 bases from J; bases unmatched to any gene: 6. The CDR3 sequence: CASRLDRGRYNEQFF. DNA of the CDR3: TGCGCCAGCAGATTGGACAGGGGGAGGTACAATGAGCAGTTCTTC.

The sample holds a few counts of this clone. This chain uses TRBV6-1 with TRBJ1-5; D gene uncertain. Trimming pared 6 bases from V and 2 bases from J, leaving 11 bases between. Germline V lookup: CDR1 MNHNS, CDR2 SASEGT. The CDR3 consists of 14 residues. This CDR3 is CASRAIRGNQPQHF. The CDR3, as DNA: TGTGCCAGCAGGGCAATCCGGGGCAATCAGCCCCAGCATTTT.

The chain employs TRBV19 and TRBJ1-2; perhaps TRBD1 as D (5 bases). Trimming stripped 9 bases from V and 8 bases from J, with 19 bases between. CDR3 size: 13 residues. CDR1 and CDR2 from the germline V gene are LNHDA and SQIVND (reference sequence). Written as DNA, the CDR3 is TGTGCCAGAGGGGTCGCGCGCGCGATCGGCTACACCTTC. Its protein is CARGVARAIGYTF.

The rearrangement links TRBV11-2 to TRBJ2-3, with TRBD1 matching over 10 bases. This CDR3 comprises 18 residues. CDR1 is SGHAT and CDR2 is FQNNGV in the germline V gene. Germline trimming cut 0 bases from V and 2 bases from J; bases unmatched to any gene: 8. CDR3 DNA sequence: TGTGCCAGCAGCTTAGATCTGGGGACAGGGGATGTCACAGATACGCAGTATTTT. This codes for CASSLDLGTGDVTDTQYF.

The chain is built from TRBV5-6 and TRBJ1-1; perhaps TRBD1 as D (5 bases). CDR1 and CDR2 (germline): SGHDT, YYEEEE. The CDR3 is made up of 13 amino acids. V was shortened by 7 bases and J by 5 bases, with 15 bases between the two germline ends. CDR3 DNA: TGTGCCAGCGGGTGGGGCCTTGGGACTGAAGCTTTCTTT. It yields the protein CASGWGLGTEAFF.

The CDR3 spells CASSLFPSSYNEQFF. CDR3 coding DNA: TGTGCCAGCAGCTTGTTCCCTAGCTCCTACAATGAGCAGTTCTTC. The V call is TRBV5-6, the J call TRBJ2-1; no clear D. Germline assignment: CDR1 SGHDT and CDR2 YYEEEE. The CDR3 totals 15 residues. V was pared by 1 base and J by 0 bases, with 8 bases between.

V usage is TRBV19 and J usage is TRBJ2-1; D call uncertain. This CDR3 is 11 amino acids long. V was clipped by 4 bases and J by 9 bases, with 7 bases between them. Germline CDR1 reads LNHDA; CDR2 reads SQIVND (reference sequence). CDR3 protein: CASSTSVEQFF. CDR3 nucleotide sequence: TGTGCCAGTAGTACTAGTGTTGAGCAGTTCTTC.

The chain is built from TRBV5-1 and TRBJ2-1; TRBD1 might be the D (5 bases). The CDR3 totals 19 residues. Germline V gives CDR1 SGHRS, CDR2 YFSETQ. Trimming left V 4 bases short and J 0 bases short, with 23 bases between. CDR3 sequence (DNA): TGCGCCAGCAGCGACAGAAGATTCAGGACCGACAGCTCCTACAATGAGCAGTTCTTC. It is translated as CASSDRRFRTDSSYNEQFF.

The J gene is TRBJ2-3, the V gene TRBV7-6; 9 bases align to TRBD1. After removal of 5 bases from V and 2 bases from J, the junction contained 8 bases not matched to a gene. Germline CDR1 reads SGHVS; CDR2 reads FNYEAQ. The CDR3 runs to 16 residues. CDR3 bases: TGTGCCAGCAGCGGCAACCGGGACAGGGTCACAGATACGCAGTATTTT. Its translation: CASSGNRDRVTDTQYF.

The chain has TRBV7-9 and TRBJ2-4, with 8 bases fitting TRBD1. There are 14 residues in the CDR3. CDR1 is SEHNR and CDR2 is FQNEAQ in the germline V gene (reference sequence). With V trimmed by 5 bases and J by 7 bases, 7 bases remained unmatched. The chain's CDR3 is CASSLRTGTNIQYF. DNA of the CDR3: TGTGCCAGCAGCCTCCGGACAGGGACGAACATTCAGTACTTC.

In nucleotides, the CDR3 is TGTGCCAGCAGCTTGGGCGGACTAGCGGGATCCTACGAGCAGTACTTC. Translation gives CASSLGGLAGSYEQYF. The V gene is TRBV5-4, the J gene TRBJ2-7, with TRBD2 matching 12 bases. J lost 1 base, V lost 0 bases, and 2 bases had no gene match. Germline loops: CDR1 SGHNT, CDR2 YYREEE (reference sequence). The CDR3 runs to 16 residues.